Listed here are 2 T cell receptor beta chains from one sample, sequenced in a study of OX40 agonist ivuxolimab in advanced cancers. Profiled with immunoSEQ multiplex PCR; TCRdb holds only in-frame clones, not every one. The sample has about 63,000 clones; approximately 90% are singletons. The sequencing used CD4+ or CD8+ T cells sorted from blood, collected in a trial of the OX40 agonist ivuxolimab. The receptors were sampled from an adult with an advanced solid tumor such as melanoma, head and neck, liver or kidney cancer.

This chain connects TRBV28 to TRBJ2-7; 8 bases match TRBD1. Per germline, CDR1 MDHEN and CDR2 SYDVKM. Trimming at V came to 0 bases and at J to 1 base, leaving 17 bases not matched to a gene. The CDR3 extends over 20 amino acids. CDR3 coding DNA: TGTGCCAGCAGTTTATGGGGGACGGTTCTTCCGGGACAGGCGTCCTACGAGCAGTACTTC. Translated: CASSLWGTVLPGQASYEQYF.

V usage is TRBV5-4 and J usage is TRBJ2-1; TRBD2 matches 11 bases. Trimming removed 3 bases from V and 7 bases from J; junction bases left unmatched: 9. This CDR3 region has 16 residues. CDR1 is SGHNT and CDR2 is YYREEE in the germline V gene (reference sequence). CDR3 sequence: CASSSSLAGGWNEQFF. In DNA, the CDR3 is TGTGCCAGCAGCTCCTCCCTAGCGGGAGGCTGGAATGAGCAGTTCTTC. The full variable domain, rest sourced from reference TRBV5-4 and TRBJ2-1, is ETGVTQSPTHLIKTRGQQVTLRCSSQSGHNTVSWYQQALGQGPQFIFQYYREEENGRGNFPPRFSGLQFPNYSSELNVNALELDDSALYLCASSSSLAGGWNEQFFGPGTRLTVL.